The clone carrying this T cell receptor beta chain was recorded many times. Its matching antigen is unknown. This specimen comes from a study of early T cells in non-severe SARS-CoV-2 infection. Turning to the study itself: From unsorted whole blood, bulk RNA was sequenced, and the chains remained unpaired. General study points: Matching against VDJdb likely underestimated virus-specific expansions, favoring anti-spike CD8.

CDR3 length: 15 amino acids. Germline values: CDR1 ENHRY, CDR2 SYGVKD. Trimming stripped 3 bases from V and 1 base from J, with 12 bases between. Unique molecular identifier tags were affixed to discrete cDNA molecules. TCRdb used MiXCR to reprocess the 5' RACE reads, holding one entry per CDR3 protein. The sample carries some 19,000 distinct CDR3 sequences, around 4.2% recorded once. This sequence originates from an adult who was a healthcare worker with PCR-confirmed SARS-CoV-2 infection or an uninfected control (not recorded which). Sequencing used whole blood. The V call is TRBV10-3, the J call TRBJ1-1; TRBD1 is a possible D gene (6 bases). The CDR3, as DNA: TGTGCCATCAGTGATACCGGGACACCGAACACTGAAGCTTTCTTT. Its translation: CAISDTGTPNTEAFF.